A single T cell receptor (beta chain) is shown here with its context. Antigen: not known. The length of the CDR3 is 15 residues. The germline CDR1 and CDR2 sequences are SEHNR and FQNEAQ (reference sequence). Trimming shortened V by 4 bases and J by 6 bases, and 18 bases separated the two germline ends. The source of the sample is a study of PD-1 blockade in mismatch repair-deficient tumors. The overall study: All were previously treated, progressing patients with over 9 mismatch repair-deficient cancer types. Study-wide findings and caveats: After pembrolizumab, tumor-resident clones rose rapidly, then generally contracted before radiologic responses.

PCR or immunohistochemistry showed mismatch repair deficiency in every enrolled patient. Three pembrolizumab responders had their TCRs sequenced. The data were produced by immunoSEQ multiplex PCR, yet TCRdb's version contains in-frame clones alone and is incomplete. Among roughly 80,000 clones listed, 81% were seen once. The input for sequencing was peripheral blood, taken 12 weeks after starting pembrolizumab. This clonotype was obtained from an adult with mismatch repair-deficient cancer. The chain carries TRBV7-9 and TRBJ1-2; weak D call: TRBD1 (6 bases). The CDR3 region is CASSSGQSLGDGYTF. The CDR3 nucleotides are TGTGCCAGCAGCTCTGGACAGTCACTTGGCGATGGCTACACCTTC.